This T cell receptor beta chain is drawn from a study of T-cell reconstitution after alpha-beta-depleted transplantation in children. The CDR3 is 15 amino acids. Trimming cost V 4 bases and J 2 bases, with 12 bases left between them. Note on this clonotype: The antigen remains undetermined.

Unique molecular identifiers were incorporated into the prepared TCRbeta library. TCRdb independently ran MiXCR on the PCR reads; one entry per CDR3 protein. The profile covers roughly 420,000 distinct CDR3 sequences, with around 16% appearing a single time and 25% to 30% taken by the ten largest. Study conclusions and caveats: Newly produced T cells mostly provided counts and TCRbeta diversity after one year, as hyperexpanded clones declined.

The source of this sequence is a boy under two years old who had a stem cell transplant for Wiskott-Aldrich syndrome, so the T cells may come from the graft donor. The V call is TRBV12-3 or TRBV12-4, the J call TRBJ1-5; a weak D match, TRBD1 (6 bases). Sample: PBMCs, mostly from graft donor cells, taken 360 days after TCRalphabeta/CD19-depleted stem cell transplant. CDR3 residues: CASSSPTGRNQPQHF. DNA for the CDR3: TGTGCCAGCAGTTCGCCGACAGGCCGCAATCAGCCCCAGCATTTT.